This TCR beta chain was found in a study of identical twins. TCRdb re-called the 5' RACE reads through MiXCR, storing one row per CDR3 protein. The sample lists some 630,000 distinct CDR3 sequences, 7% to 7.5% occurring once. J lost 2 bases, V lost 6 bases, and 7 bases had no gene match. The CDR3 runs to 14 residues. Germline V gene data show CDR1 as DFQATT and CDR2 as SNEGSKA (reference sequence). This clonotype showed up just a few times. This sample also appeared in a second study, on yellow fever vaccine responses in identical twins.

The sequencing input was PBMCs. J is TRBJ2-3 and V is TRBV20-1; the match to TRBD2 covers 8 bases. The origin of this receptor is a woman between 18 and 29 years old in good health. This chain's CDR3 is CSARHSGNTDTQYF. CDR3 DNA: TGCAGTGCCAGACATAGCGGGAACACAGATACGCAGTATTTT.